This TCR beta chain was documented in a study of blood T cell repertoires in COVID-19 (dated by TCRdb to between 2020 and 2021). Looking at the study overall: The collaborator samples originated in the United States, Italy and Spain and spanned the acute and convalescent phases of COVID-19. The prospective study material was composed of cDNA or gDNA derived from T cells, B-cell-depleted T cells, or PBMCs. Subjects who had been exposed to COVID-19, were actively infected with it, or had recovered from it provided the deeply sampled blood TCRbeta repertoires that made up the dataset. The repertoires were released in a freely available public database intended as a resource for research on the immune response to SARS-CoV-2. Samples came from the ongoing ImmuneRACE study (first 160 participants) plus 1,254 subjects from 6 global collaborators. A de-identified subject ID, COVID-19 status, age in years and sex were almost always included in the sample metadata. HLA class I and class II types, where available, came from metadata supplied by the sample provider rather than from assay-based typing. On the study overall, not on this receptor specifically: The quantity of clinical and demographic metadata differed by source and by participant and was supplied without curation.

Note on this clone: The clone's antigen remains unknown. Base qualities are not recorded, but no much larger clone differs from it by a single base.

From cysteine to phenylalanine, the CDR3 is 19 amino acids long. Just CDR3 DNA is preserved here, 57 bases in frame from base 1. The germline V gene gives CDR1 as KGHDR and CDR2 as SFDVKD. The germline V and J ends show losses of 1 base and 1 base respectively, and no gene match explains 8 bases of the junction. TCRbeta CDR3 regions were amplified from genomic DNA using the immunoSEQ Assay, a bias-controlled multiplex PCR. On the authors' methods: The number of nucleated cells in each sample was estimated from the amplification of reference gene primers within the assay. To quantify the absolute abundance of each unique TCRbeta CDR3 rearrangement, sequence reads were collapsed and filtered. For each sample, productive Simpson clonality was calculated as the square root of Simpson's diversity index over productive rearrangements. The table was pulled from immuneACCESS by TCRdb, which kept in-frame rearrangements only. Such tables lose some clones; where checked, under half of the loss comes from unresolved V genes, and the rest has no known cause. V and J calls and clone size are those listed in that table; D and trimming were worked out from the DNA. Within this sample are more than 95,000 clones, with about 87% of them counted one time only. The top ten constitute 15% of the sample.

The collaborating institutions used their own protocols to collect whole blood in K2EDTA tubes. Collaborator samples were shipped for TCRbeta analysis as frozen whole blood, isolated PBMCs, or DNA extracted from either sample type. The chain was built from TRBV24-1 and TRBJ2-1; 11 bases in between match TRBD2. The specimen sequenced was peripheral blood. This clonotype was sampled from a man aged 45-60 years with acute or convalescent COVID-19. The DNA is as follows: TGTGCCACCAGTGATTTCGCGGGTAGCGGGAGGGGGTCCTACAATGAGCAGTTCTTC. The encoded protein is CATSDFAGSGRGSYNEQFF.